This is a list of T cell receptor beta chains from one sample in a study of blood T cell repertoires in COVID-19. The repertoire was sequenced with immunoSEQ multiplex PCR; TCRdb's copy has only in-frame clones and lacks some. The table includes tens of thousands of clones, about nine tenths detected once. The sequenced sample consisted of peripheral blood. Every receptor here comes from a human donor in a cohort sampled during active COVID-19. The CDR3 runs from the conserved cysteine through the conserved F or W. D genes are given only for firm matches. Not every row has a clone size; where given, it reads once, few, many or a size class.

j_gene: TRBJ2-2
d_gene: NA
v_gene: TRBV5-1
abundance: NA
CDR3aa: CASSIVRETGELFF
CDR3nt: TGCGCCAGCAGCATCGTTCGGGAAACCGGGGAGCTGTTTTTT

j_gene: TRBJ2-7
d_gene: TRBD1
v_gene: TRBV18
abundance: NA
CDR3aa: CASARQGDYEQYF
CDR3nt: TGTGCCAGCGCCCGACAGGGCGACTACGAGCAGTACTTC

j_gene: TRBJ2-1
d_gene: TRBD1
v_gene: TRBV5-1
abundance: NA
CDR3aa: CASGNTGGLVYEQFF
CDR3nt: TGCGCCAGCGGTAACACAGGGGGCTTAGTATATGAGCAGTTCTTC

j_gene: TRBJ2-1
d_gene: TRBD2
v_gene: TRBV10-3
abundance: NA
CDR3aa: CATGLALYNEQFF
CDR3nt: TGTGCCACGGGACTAGCGCTTTACAATGAGCAGTTCTTC

j_gene: TRBJ2-3
d_gene: NA
v_gene: TRBV5-4
abundance: NA
CDR3aa: CASSLGGGSTDTQYF
CDR3nt: TGTGCCAGCAGCTTGGGTGGGGGCAGCACAGATACGCAGTATTTT

j_gene: TRBJ2-1
d_gene: NA
v_gene: TRBV7-2
abundance: NA
CDR3aa: CASSFTGAGEQFF
CDR3nt: TGTGCCAGCAGCTTTACGGGAGCAGGTGAGCAGTTCTTC

j_gene: TRBJ2-1
d_gene: NA
v_gene: TRBV5-1
abundance: NA
CDR3aa: CASSQTSNEQFF
CDR3nt: TGCGCCAGCAGCCAGACTTCTAATGAGCAGTTCTTC

j_gene: TRBJ2-3
d_gene: TRBD2
v_gene: TRBV20-1
abundance: NA
CDR3aa: CSASYRASGSLIRSTDTQYF
CDR3nt: TGCAGTGCTAGTTATCGGGCTAGCGGGAGTCTAATTAGGAGCACAGATACGCAGTATTTT

j_gene: TRBJ2-1
d_gene: TRBD1
v_gene: TRBV27
abundance: NA
CDR3aa: CASKKTGRIYNEQFF
CDR3nt: TGTGCCAGCAAAAAGACAGGGCGGATTTACAATGAGCAGTTCTTC

j_gene: TRBJ2-3
d_gene: TRBD1
v_gene: TRBV5-1
abundance: NA
CDR3aa: CASKLGQGPDTQYF
CDR3nt: TGCGCCAGCAAATTGGGACAGGGGCCAGATACGCAGTATTTT

j_gene: TRBJ2-7
d_gene: TRBD1
v_gene: TRBV4-2
abundance: NA
CDR3aa: CASSRRNRGDEQYF
CDR3nt: TGTGCCAGCAGCCGCAGGAACAGGGGGGACGAGCAGTACTTC

j_gene: TRBJ1-1
d_gene: NA
v_gene: TRBV2
abundance: NA
CDR3aa: CASSPTGLDTEAFF
CDR3nt: TGTGCCAGCAGCCCAACAGGTCTGGACACTGAAGCTTTCTTT

j_gene: TRBJ1-1
d_gene: TRBD1
v_gene: TRBV6-6
abundance: NA
CDR3aa: CASTGQGITEAFF
CDR3nt: TGTGCCAGCACAGGACAGGGGATCACTGAAGCTTTCTTT

j_gene: TRBJ1-2
d_gene: NA
v_gene: TRBV28
abundance: NA
CDR3aa: CAGGQNLYGYTF
CDR3nt: TGTGCCGGAGGACAGAACCTCTATGGCTACACCTTC

j_gene: TRBJ2-3
d_gene: TRBD2
v_gene: TRBV24-1
abundance: NA
CDR3aa: CATSALAGTDTQYF
CDR3nt: TGTGCCACCAGTGCTCTAGCGGGCACAGATACGCAGTATTTT

j_gene: TRBJ2-3
d_gene: NA
v_gene: TRBV10-3
abundance: NA
CDR3aa: CAISDPNRDAQYF
CDR3nt: TGTGCCATCAGTGACCCGAACAGGGACGCGCAGTATTTT

j_gene: TRBJ2-1
d_gene: NA
v_gene: TRBV19
abundance: NA
CDR3aa: CASSIDRLRGNEQFF
CDR3nt: TGTGCCAGTAGTATAGATCGCTTACGAGGCAACGAGCAGTTCTTC

j_gene: TRBJ1-2
d_gene: NA
v_gene: TRBV6-5
abundance: NA
CDR3aa: CASSYSALGHLYGYTF
CDR3nt: TGTGCCAGCAGTTACTCCGCTTTGGGACACCTCTATGGCTACACCTTC

j_gene: TRBJ2-7
d_gene: TRBD2
v_gene: TRBV10-3
abundance: NA
CDR3aa: CAISGTSGVYEQYF
CDR3nt: TGTGCCATCAGTGGGACTAGCGGGGTTTACGAGCAGTACTTC

j_gene: TRBJ2-2
d_gene: TRBD1
v_gene: TRBV28
abundance: NA
CDR3aa: CASTEDRAGGELFF
CDR3nt: TGTGCCAGCACCGAGGACAGGGCTGGCGGGGAGCTGTTTTTT

j_gene: TRBJ2-1
d_gene: TRBD2
v_gene: TRBV5-4
abundance: NA
CDR3aa: CASSFRTSGSNEQFF
CDR3nt: TGTGCCAGCAGCTTCCGGACTAGCGGGAGCAATGAGCAGTTCTTC

j_gene: TRBJ2-7
d_gene: NA
v_gene: TRBV5-1
abundance: NA
CDR3aa: CASSDQRGRSSYEQYF
CDR3nt: TGCGCCAGCAGCGACCAACGAGGGCGGTCCTCCTACGAGCAGTACTTC

j_gene: TRBJ1-1
d_gene: NA
v_gene: TRBV10-3
abundance: NA
CDR3aa: CAIGQVNTEAFF
CDR3nt: TGTGCCATCGGGCAGGTGAACACTGAAGCTTTCTTT

j_gene: TRBJ2-1
d_gene: NA
v_gene: TRBV11-2
abundance: NA
CDR3aa: CASSFQYNEQFF
CDR3nt: TGTGCCAGCAGCTTTCAGTACAATGAGCAGTTCTTC

j_gene: TRBJ1-1
d_gene: TRBD1
v_gene: TRBV12-3/TRBV12-4
abundance: NA
CDR3aa: CATGQGLNTEAFF
CDR3nt: TGTGCCACCGGACAGGGCTTGAACACTGAAGCTTTCTTT

j_gene: TRBJ2-7
d_gene: NA
v_gene: TRBV24-1
abundance: NA
CDR3aa: CATSDPVSYEQYF
CDR3nt: TGTGCCACCAGTGACCCTGTCTCCTACGAGCAGTACTTC

j_gene: TRBJ2-3
d_gene: NA
v_gene: TRBV7-2
abundance: NA
CDR3aa: CASRKGATDTQYF
CDR3nt: TGTGCCAGCCGGAAGGGAGCAACAGATACGCAGTATTTT

j_gene: TRBJ2-2
d_gene: TRBD1
v_gene: TRBV7-3
abundance: NA
CDR3aa: CASSPGQDTGELFF
CDR3nt: TGTGCCAGCAGCCCGGGACAGGACACCGGGGAGCTGTTTTTT

j_gene: TRBJ2-1
d_gene: NA
v_gene: TRBV5-1
abundance: NA
CDR3aa: CASSQDSSYNEQFF
CDR3nt: TGCGCCAGCAGCCAAGACAGCTCCTACAATGAGCAGTTCTTC

j_gene: TRBJ1-2
d_gene: NA
v_gene: TRBV19
abundance: NA
CDR3aa: CASSIREARTNYGYTF
CDR3nt: TGTGCCAGTAGTATCAGGGAGGCCAGGACTAACTATGGCTACACCTTC

j_gene: TRBJ1-1
d_gene: NA
v_gene: TRBV21-1
abundance: NA
CDR3aa: CAGPRTGSLGNTEAFF
CDR3nt: TGTGCCGGGCCCCGGACAGGCTCTTTGGGGAACACTGAAGCTTTCTTT

j_gene: TRBJ1-2
d_gene: NA
v_gene: TRBV28
abundance: NA
CDR3aa: CASSFSNNYGYTF
CDR3nt: TGTGCCAGCAGTTTTAGTAATAACTATGGCTACACCTTC

j_gene: TRBJ1-2
d_gene: TRBD1
v_gene: TRBV28
abundance: few
CDR3aa: CASSSTDRATNYGYTF
CDR3nt: TGTGCCAGCAGTTCTACCGACAGGGCTACTAACTATGGCTACACCTTC

j_gene: TRBJ1-5
d_gene: NA
v_gene: TRBV24-1
abundance: NA
CDR3aa: CATNRHVSNQPQHF
CDR3nt: TGTGCCACCAACAGGCACGTCAGCAATCAGCCCCAGCATTTT

j_gene: TRBJ2-3
d_gene: TRBD2
v_gene: TRBV13
abundance: once
CDR3aa: CASSSQGAGGRTDTQYF
CDR3nt: TGTGCCAGCAGCTCCCAGGGAGCGGGAGGGCGCACAGATACGCAGTATTTT

j_gene: TRBJ2-1
d_gene: TRBD1
v_gene: TRBV30
abundance: NA
CDR3aa: CAWSRQGNEQFF
CDR3nt: TGTGCCTGGAGTAGACAGGGTAATGAGCAGTTCTTC

j_gene: TRBJ1-1
d_gene: NA
v_gene: TRBV29-1
abundance: NA
CDR3aa: CSVDPSGLGLYAFF
CDR3nt: TGCAGCGTTGACCCATCAGGGTTGGGGCTGTACGCTTTCTTT

j_gene: TRBJ2-3
d_gene: TRBD2
v_gene: TRBV25-1
abundance: NA
CDR3aa: CASSDRLIGGGVDTQYF
CDR3nt: TGTGCCAGCAGTGACCGGCTTATTGGCGGGGGGGTAGATACGCAGTATTTT

j_gene: TRBJ2-6
d_gene: NA
v_gene: TRBV29-1
abundance: NA
CDR3aa: CSATGANVLTF
CDR3nt: TGCAGCGCCACTGGGGCCAACGTCCTGACTTTC

j_gene: TRBJ2-3
d_gene: TRBD1
v_gene: TRBV6-5
abundance: NA
CDR3aa: CASSYGQGYTDTQYF
CDR3nt: TGTGCCAGCAGTTATGGACAGGGTTACACAGATACGCAGTATTTT

j_gene: TRBJ1-1
d_gene: NA
v_gene: TRBV9
abundance: NA
CDR3aa: CASSARTANTEAFF
CDR3nt: TGTGCCAGCAGCGCCCGGACAGCGAACACTGAAGCTTTCTTT

j_gene: TRBJ1-4
d_gene: TRBD1
v_gene: TRBV10-3
abundance: NA
CDR3aa: CAIRSGGTNEKLFF
CDR3nt: TGTGCCATCAGGTCAGGGGGCACTAATGAAAAACTGTTTTTT

j_gene: TRBJ2-2
d_gene: NA
v_gene: TRBV5-6
abundance: NA
CDR3aa: CASSPAGLGTGELFF
CDR3nt: TGTGCCAGCAGCCCCGCAGGGTTGGGCACCGGGGAGCTGTTTTTT

j_gene: TRBJ1-4
d_gene: NA
v_gene: TRBV7-2
abundance: NA
CDR3aa: CASSLGAGALGVREKLFF
CDR3nt: TGTGCCAGCAGCTTAGGGGCGGGGGCCCTTGGTGTAAGGGAAAAACTGTTTTTT

j_gene: TRBJ2-5
d_gene: NA
v_gene: TRBV18
abundance: NA
CDR3aa: CASSPGRGASETQYF
CDR3nt: TGTGCCAGCTCACCGGGTCGCGGAGCTTCGGAGACCCAGTACTTC

j_gene: TRBJ1-2
d_gene: NA
v_gene: TRBV19
abundance: NA
CDR3aa: CASSIWGQYGYTF
CDR3nt: TGTGCCAGTAGTATTTGGGGACAATATGGCTACACCTTC

j_gene: TRBJ1-2
d_gene: NA
v_gene: TRBV27
abundance: NA
CDR3aa: CASSLGGVYGYTF
CDR3nt: TGTGCCAGCAGTTTAGGGGGGGTCTATGGCTACACCTTC

j_gene: TRBJ1-1
d_gene: NA
v_gene: TRBV5-1
abundance: once
CDR3aa: CASSLALGSGTEAFF
CDR3nt: TGCGCCAGCAGCTTGGCCCTTGGGAGCGGGACTGAAGCTTTCTTT